One sample yielded the 30 T cell receptor beta chains listed below, sequenced in a study of STAT3 mutations in large granular lymphocyte leukemia. Broader study findings: In T-cell large granular lymphocyte leukemia, about half of patients showed multiple immunodominant subclonotypes.

For these TCRs, the target antigens are not known. Here immunoSEQ multiplex PCR was the method, and the copy in TCRdb shows in-frame clones only, minus some. The sample lists over 1,000 clones; roughly 50% were seen once. The specimen was peripheral blood mononuclear cells. All receptors derive from a male patient in his forties or fifties with T-cell large granular lymphocyte leukemia. Some clones in this sample may be carry-over from other donors' samples.

The chain combines TRBV5-1 with TRBJ2-7; D may be TRBD1 (5 bases). Per germline, CDR1 SGHRS and CDR2 YFSETQ. The germline V and J ends were trimmed by 1 base and 6 bases, with 14 bases remaining between them. This CDR3 spans 14 amino acids. The CDR3 loop reads CASSLLGVRGEQYF. CDR3 DNA: TGCGCCAGCAGCTTGTTAGGGGTTCGTGGCGAGCAGTACTTC.

The gene calls are TRBV20-1 and TRBJ1-4; no clear D. The CDR3 is 11 residues long. The germline V and J ends were trimmed by 5 bases and 0 bases, with 1 base remaining between them. Germline values: CDR1 DFQATT, CDR2 SNEGSKA (reference sequence). CDR3 sequence (DNA): TGCAGTGCTTCAACTAATGAAAAACTGTTTTTT. Translated: CSASTNEKLFF.

The chain links TRBV5-1 to TRBJ1-1; D uncertain. Germline-derived CDR1 and CDR2 are SGHRS and YFSETQ. The CDR3 has 16 residues. With 1 base removed from V and 6 bases from J, the gap between germline ends came to 19 bases. The CDR3 reads CASSLRETGYTAEAFF. The CDR3 DNA sequence: TGCGCCAGCAGCTTGAGGGAGACGGGGTACACGGCTGAAGCTTTCTTT.

V usage is TRBV5-1 and J usage is TRBJ1-1; 7 bases match TRBD1. The CDR3 runs 14 residues. Germline CDR1 and CDR2: SGHRS and YFSETQ. The junction had 6 bases not matched to a gene; V was cut back by 0 bases and J by 7 bases. CDR3 sequence (DNA): TGCGCCAGCAGCTTGGGACAGGGAGGTGGTGAAGCTTTCTTT. Translated: CASSLGQGGGEAFF.

This clone has just one count. The chain combines TRBV7-9 with TRBJ1-3; tentative D call: TRBD1 (5 bases). CDR1 SEHNR and CDR2 FQNEAQ come from the germline V gene (reference sequence). This CDR3 is built from 15 residues. Trimming pared 2 bases from V and 0 bases from J, leaving 8 bases between. This CDR3 reads CASSLSRVSGNTIYF. The CDR3 nucleotides are TGTGCCAGCAGCTTAAGCAGGGTCTCTGGAAACACCATATATTTT.

This clone has a handful of counts. The junction does not match germline at one end; this may be a read error. This chain connects TRBV5-1 to TRBJ2-1; D gene ambiguous. Per germline, CDR1 SGHRS and CDR2 YFSETQ. The CDR3 covers 12 residues. The CDR3 loop is CASSPTRNERFF. The CDR3 DNA sequence: TGCGCCAGCAGCCCGACTCGCAATGAGCGGTTCTTC.

This clone was counted a few times. V usage is TRBV9 and J usage is TRBJ2-1, with a tentative D call TRBD1 (6 bases). The CDR3 covers 14 residues. V was pared by 0 bases and J by 8 bases, with 12 bases between. Germline values: CDR1 SGDLS, CDR2 YYNGEE. The CDR3 DNA sequence: TGTGCCAGCAGCGTAGGTCCTGGGGGCTATGAGCAGTTCTTC. Encoded protein: CASSVGPGGYEQFF.

V usage is TRBV5-1 and J usage is TRBJ1-1; D is undetermined. The CDR3 covers 13 residues. With 0 bases removed from V and 0 bases from J, the gap between germline ends came to 3 bases. In germline, CDR1 is SGHRS, CDR2 YFSETQ. Written as DNA, the CDR3 is TGCGCCAGCAGCTTGGATCTGAACACTGAAGCTTTCTTT. This translates into CASSLDLNTEAFF.

Only a few counts were recorded for this clone. The chain carries TRBV20-1 and TRBJ2-3; TRBD2 might be the D (5 bases). The CDR3 has 9 residues. Trimming shortened V by 8 bases and J by 8 bases, and 8 bases separated the two germline ends. The V gene's germline CDR1 is DFQATT and CDR2 SNEGSKA (reference sequence). Here the CDR3 DNA reads TGCAGTATCGGAGGTACGCAGTATTTT. It codes for CSIGGTQYF.

The rearrangement links TRBV4-1 to TRBJ2-2, with TRBD2 matching 8 bases. Germline CDR1 reads MGHRA; CDR2 reads YSYEKL. V lost 4 bases, J lost 4 bases, and 2 bases stayed unmatched. The CDR3 extends over 14 amino acids. CDR3 DNA: TGCGCCAGCAGCCCCCTAGCGGGCACCGGGGAGCTGTTTTTT. Protein product: CASSPLAGTGELFF.

This clone was detected only a few times. The chain has TRBV27 and TRBJ2-1; D gene ambiguous. V shed 3 bases and J shed 7 bases, with 13 bases lying between them. CDR1 is MNHEY, CDR2 SMNVEV, per germline (reference sequence). The CDR3 consists of 14 residues. The CDR3 here is CASSFTTLENEQFF. As DNA, the CDR3 is TGTGCCAGCAGTTTCACGACCCTGGAGAATGAGCAGTTCTTC.

This clone is categorized as hyperexpanded. This rearrangement joins TRBV21-1 to TRBJ2-7; the D segment call TRBD1 is taken from the table without a DNA check. TRBV21-1 constitutes a pseudogene. This CDR3 has 18 residues. CDR3 nucleotide sequence: TGTGCCAGCAGCAAAGAGTCAGGGGGCCTCCCTCTTGGGTACGAGCAGTACTTC. Its translation: CASSKESGGLPLGYEQYF.

This clone was picked up one time. This sequence joins TRBV12-5 and TRBJ1-1; a weak D match, TRBD1 (5 bases). V was cut by 1 base and J by 2 bases, with 11 bases left in between. The germline V gene encodes CDR1 LGHNT and CDR2 FRNRAP. The CDR3 has 15 amino acids. The CDR3 DNA sequence: TGTGCTAGTGGTTTGGAGGGACTAGGAAACACTGAAGCTTTCTTT. Encoded protein: CASGLEGLGNTEAFF. Supplemented by reference TRBV12-5 and TRBJ1-1, the full variable domain reads DARVTQTPRHKVTEMGQEVTMRCQPILGHNTVFWYRQTMMQGLELLAYFRNRAPLDDSGMPKDRFSAEMPDATLATLKIQPSEPRDSAVYFCASGLEGLGNTEAFFGQGTRLTVV.

This clone was counted between two and nine times. The gene calls are TRBV29-1 and TRBJ1-2; D gene unclear. Germline V lookup: CDR1 SQVTM, CDR2 ANQGSEA. The V and J ends lost 3 bases and 6 bases respectively, with 11 bases between them. The CDR3 contains 12 residues. CDR3 nucleotides: TGCAGCGTTGAGGGGTTAGGGAATGGCTACACCTTC. Residues: CSVEGLGNGYTF.

V gene TRBV7-2 combines with J gene TRBJ2-1, with no clear D. The V gene's germline CDR1 is SGHTA and CDR2 FQGNSA. V shed 5 bases and J shed 4 bases, with 3 bases lying between them. CDR3 length equals 11 residues. The CDR3 DNA reads TGTGCCAGCAGCAATTACAATGAGCAGTTCTTC. This gives the protein CASSNYNEQFF.

The chain joins TRBV13 to TRBJ1-1, with D possibly being TRBD1 (5 bases). In germline, CDR1 is PRHDT, CDR2 FYEKMQ (reference sequence). V lost 5 bases, J lost 0 bases, and 13 bases lay in between. The CDR3 is made up of 15 amino acids. This CDR3 reads CASSVAGEMNTEAFF. DNA of the CDR3: TGTGCCAGCAGCGTCGCGGGGGAGATGAACACTGAAGCTTTCTTT. Combining the CDR3 with reference TRBV13 and TRBJ1-1 gives the whole variable domain AAGVIQSPRHLIKEKRETATLKCYPIPRHDTVYWYQQGPGQDPQFLISFYEKMQSDKGSIPDRFSAQQFSDYHSELNMSSLELGDSALYFCASSVAGEMNTEAFFGQGTRLTVV.

This clone was observed a handful of times. The rearrangement joins TRBV5-1 to TRBJ1-2, with 9 bases identical to TRBD1. Germline-derived CDR1 and CDR2 are SGHRS and YFSETQ. The V segment lost 4 bases and the J segment 2 bases; nucleotides outside the gene matches: 3. There are 14 residues in the CDR3. The CDR3 DNA follows: TGCGCCAGCAGCAGTGGACAGGGGAACTATGGCTACACCTTC. Amino acids: CASSSGQGNYGYTF.

The rearrangement joins TRBV5-1 to TRBJ2-7; tentative D call: TRBD1 (5 bases). Trimming took off 4 bases at V and 2 bases at J, with 10 bases between the two ends. The CDR3 contains 13 residues. Germline values: CDR1 SGHRS, CDR2 YFSETQ. The CDR3 DNA reads as TGCGCCAGCAGCCTTACAGGTACCTACGAGCAGTACTTC. Its translation is CASSLTGTYEQYF.

The chain couples TRBV5-6 to TRBJ2-1; 8 positions match TRBD1. The CDR3 covers 12 residues. The V segment lost 7 bases and the J segment 7 bases; nucleotides outside the gene matches: 4. Germline assignment: CDR1 SGHDT and CDR2 YYEEEE. The CDR3 bases are TGTGCCAGCCGACGACAGGGGAATGAGCAGTTCTTC. Protein sequence: CASRRQGNEQFF.

The V and J genes are TRBV29-1 and TRBJ1-2, with 8 bases lining up with TRBD1. The V segment lost 6 bases and the J segment 6 bases; nucleotides outside the gene matches: 12. CDR1 and CDR2 from the germline V gene are SQVTM and ANQGSEA. The CDR3 is 14 residues long. In nucleotides, the CDR3 is TGCAGCGTCGCCCAGGGGGCAGGGGGTAATGGCTACACCTTC. This codes for CSVAQGAGGNGYTF.

The V gene is TRBV5-6, the J gene TRBJ1-2, with 7 bases that match TRBD1. The junction had 6 bases not matched to a gene; V was cut back by 4 bases and J by 6 bases. Germline assignment: CDR1 SGHDT and CDR2 YYEEEE. The CDR3 is made up of 13 amino acids. The CDR3 DNA follows: TGTGCCAGCAGCGCAGGCCAGGGGGATGGCTACACCTTC. Translation gives CASSAGQGDGYTF.

This clone came up a few times. This chain connects TRBV9 to TRBJ2-5, with D possibly being TRBD1 (5 bases). The CDR3 has 14 residues. Germline assignment: CDR1 SGDLS and CDR2 YYNGEE. The ends were cut back, 4 bases at V and 1 base at J, with 11 bases in the middle. CDR3 residues: CASSTGPSQETQYF. The CDR3 nucleotides are TGTGCCAGCAGCACAGGACCCTCCCAAGAGACCCAGTACTTC.

J is TRBJ1-4 and V is TRBV5-1; D is unclear. V lost 1 base and J 0 bases, leaving 7 bases between the germline ends. This CDR3 contains 15 residues. Germline CDR1 and CDR2: SGHRS and YFSETQ. CDR3 in amino acids: CASSLSGTTNEKLFF. The DNA of the CDR3 is TGCGCCAGCAGCTTGTCCGGGACAACTAATGAAAAACTGTTTTTT. The full variable domain, rest sourced from reference TRBV5-1 and TRBJ1-4, is KAGVTQTPRYLIKTRGQQVTLSCSPISGHRSVSWYQQTPGQGLQFLFEYFSETQRNKGNFPGRFSGRQFSNSRSEMNVSTLELGDSALYLCASSLSGTTNEKLFFGSGTQLSVL.

The V and J genes are TRBV2 and TRBJ1-2; no firm D call. Trimming left V 2 bases short and J 4 bases short, with 14 bases between. The CDR3 runs to 15 residues. Germline V gene data show CDR1 as SNHLY and CDR2 as FYNNEI. The CDR3 nucleotides are TGTGCCAGCAGTGAAACAGACAAGGGAAGCTATGGCTACACCTTC. Residues: CASSETDKGSYGYTF.

This clone was counted between two and nine times. The chain recombines TRBV29-1 with TRBJ2-7, with 12 positions matching TRBD2. Germline loops: CDR1 SQVTM, CDR2 ANQGSEA. J was trimmed by 3 bases and V by 6 bases; bases with no gene match: 3. The CDR3 has 13 residues. Here the CDR3 DNA reads TGCAGCGTCGGACTAGCGGGGATCTACGAGCAGTACTTC. Protein product: CSVGLAGIYEQYF.

CDR3 amino acids: CASSLGDTGNTIYF. CDR3 nucleotides: TGCGCCAGCAGCTTGGGGGACACGGGAAACACCATATATTTT. This chain connects TRBV5-1 to TRBJ1-3, with D perhaps TRBD1 (6 bases). The V end lost 0 bases, the J end lost 4 bases, and 8 bases lay between the germline ends. The CDR3 consists of 14 residues. Germline loops: CDR1 SGHRS, CDR2 YFSETQ.

The V and J genes are TRBV7-2 and TRBJ1-1; 9 bases match TRBD1. CDR1 SGHTA and CDR2 FQGNSA come from the germline V gene. The CDR3 extends over 15 amino acids. J was trimmed by 1 base and V by 5 bases; bases with no gene match: 5. The CDR3 bases are TGTGCCAGCAGCCAGGAGGGACAGGGGAACACTGAAGCTTTCTTT. Translating gives CASSQEGQGNTEAFF.

V and J are TRBV28 and TRBJ2-7; tentative D call: TRBD2 (6 bases). Germline V gene data show CDR1 as MDHEN and CDR2 as SYDVKM. Trimming left V 4 bases short and J 2 bases short, with 12 bases between. The CDR3 loop spans 14 amino acids. The CDR3 is CASSYSGTTYEQYF. The CDR3 region has the DNA TGTGCCAGCAGTTATAGCGGTACTACCTACGAGCAGTACTTC.

V usage is TRBV5-4 and J usage is TRBJ1-5, with TRBD1 as a possible D gene (5 bases). V was pared by 0 bases and J by 11 bases, with 9 bases between. Germline V gene sequence: CDR1 SGHNT, CDR2 YYREEE (reference sequence). This CDR3 spans 12 amino acids. The CDR3 nucleotides are TGTGCCAGCAGCTTGGGACGAGGGGCCCAGCATTTT. This gives the protein CASSLGRGAQHF. The variable domain in full, completed from reference TRBV5-4 and TRBJ1-5, reads ETGVTQSPTHLIKTRGQQVTLRCSSQSGHNTVSWYQQALGQGPQFIFQYYREEENGRGNFPPRFSGLQFPNYSSELNVNALELDDSALYLCASSLGRGAQHFGDGTRLSIL.

This clone has a handful of counts. J is TRBJ2-4 and V is TRBV2; 9 bases line up with TRBD1. Unmatched junction bases numbered 3, after V lost 6 bases and J lost 3 bases. The CDR3 is 14 residues long. Germline V gene data show CDR1 as SNHLY and CDR2 as FYNNEI. The chain's CDR3 is CASRGQGSKNIQYF. In DNA form, the CDR3 reads TGTGCCAGCAGGGGACAGGGAAGCAAAAACATTCAGTACTTC.